This TCR beta chain appears in the sequencing data of a study of vaccination and CD4 T cells after COVID-19. The treatment is: approximately nine-day PBMC culture with coronavirus spike peptide pools or control peptides (ViraFEST assay). V was pared by 6 bases and J by 4 bases, with 21 bases between. This CDR3 is 16 amino acids long. CDR1 SGHTA and CDR2 FQGNSA come from the germline V gene. Regarding this clonotype: Antigen: not known.

The Oncomine TCR Beta short-read assay was applied to DNA of cultured CD4+ T cells. Each CDR3 protein gets one entry after TCRdb re-called the PCR reads with MiXCR. The data hold roughly 1,500 distinct CDR3 sequences, with over 70% observed a single time. This sequence joins TRBV7-2 and TRBJ1-2; D unclear. The material was CD4+ T cells from blood, cultured in vitro, obtained after SARS-CoV-2 vaccination. The receptor was derived from a human donor who had recovered from COVID-19. Written as DNA, the CDR3 is TGTGCCAGCAGTCCAAGGTATCTCGGCGCGGGCTATGGCTACACCTTC. As protein: CASSPRYLGAGYGYTF.